The clone carrying this T cell receptor beta chain was counted many times. What it binds is not known. TCRdb reanalysed the 5' RACE reads using MiXCR and keeps one entry per CDR3 protein. Altogether 650,000 to 800,000 distinct CDR3 sequences are present, approximately 9% being singletons, with the ten largest covering more than 0.75%. The sample is drawn from a study of identical twins. Study-wide findings and caveats: Invariant cells of the MAIT and iNKT types might have partly distorted the zero-insertion analyses.

Germline values: CDR1 SGHRS, CDR2 YFSETQ. The CDR3 loop spans 15 amino acids. V shed 3 bases, J shed 5 bases, and the junction held 10 bases outside the gene matches. The data were also submitted as part of a second study, on yellow fever vaccine responses in identical twins.

The gene calls are TRBV5-1 and TRBJ2-7; 8 nucleotides line up with TRBD1. The sequence came from a woman in her late teens or twenties in good health. Sequenced sample: PBMCs. The CDR3 spells CASSYLRQGQDEQYF. The CDR3 nucleotides are TGCGCCAGCAGCTACCTCAGACAGGGGCAGGACGAGCAGTACTTC.